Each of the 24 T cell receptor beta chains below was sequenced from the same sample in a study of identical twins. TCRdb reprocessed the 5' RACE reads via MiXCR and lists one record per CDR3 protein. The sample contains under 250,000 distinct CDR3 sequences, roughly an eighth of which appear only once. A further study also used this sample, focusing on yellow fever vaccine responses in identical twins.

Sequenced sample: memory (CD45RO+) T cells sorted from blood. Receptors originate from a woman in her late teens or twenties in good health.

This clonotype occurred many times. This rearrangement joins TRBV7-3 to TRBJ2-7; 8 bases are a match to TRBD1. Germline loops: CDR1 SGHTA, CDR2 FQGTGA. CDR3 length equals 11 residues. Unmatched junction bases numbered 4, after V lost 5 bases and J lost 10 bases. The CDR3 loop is CASSQGQEQYF. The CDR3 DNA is TGTGCCAGCAGCCAGGGACAGGAACAGTACTTC.

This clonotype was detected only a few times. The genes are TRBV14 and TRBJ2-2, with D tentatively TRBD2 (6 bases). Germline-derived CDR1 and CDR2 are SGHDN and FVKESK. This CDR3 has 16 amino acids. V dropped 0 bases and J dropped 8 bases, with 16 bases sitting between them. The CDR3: CASSQDFLASMGELFF. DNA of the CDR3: TGTGCCAGCAGCCAAGATTTCCTAGCGTCGATGGGGGAGCTGTTTTTT.

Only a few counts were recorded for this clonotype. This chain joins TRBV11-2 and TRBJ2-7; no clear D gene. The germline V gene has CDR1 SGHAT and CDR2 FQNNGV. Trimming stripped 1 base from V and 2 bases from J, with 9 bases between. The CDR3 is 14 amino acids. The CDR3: CASSLVWQTYEQYF. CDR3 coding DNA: TGTGCCAGCAGCTTAGTCTGGCAGACCTACGAGCAGTACTTC.

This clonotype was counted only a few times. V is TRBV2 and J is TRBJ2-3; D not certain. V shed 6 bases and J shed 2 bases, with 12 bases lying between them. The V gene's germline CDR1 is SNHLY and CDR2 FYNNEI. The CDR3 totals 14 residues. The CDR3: CASRVLRNTDTQYF. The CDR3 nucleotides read TGTGCCAGCAGGGTCCTCCGGAACACAGATACGCAGTATTTT.

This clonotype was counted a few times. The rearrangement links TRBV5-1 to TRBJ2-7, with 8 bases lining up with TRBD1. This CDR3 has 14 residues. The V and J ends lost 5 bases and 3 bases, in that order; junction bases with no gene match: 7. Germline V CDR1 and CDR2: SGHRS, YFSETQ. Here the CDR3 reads CASRPGQAIYEQYF. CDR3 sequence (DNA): TGCGCCAGCAGGCCGGGACAGGCCATCTACGAGCAGTACTTC.

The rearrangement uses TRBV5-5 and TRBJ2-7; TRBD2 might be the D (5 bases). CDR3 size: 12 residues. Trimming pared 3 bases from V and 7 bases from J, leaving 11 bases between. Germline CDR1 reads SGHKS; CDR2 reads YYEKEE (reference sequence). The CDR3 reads CASSYPPGEQYF. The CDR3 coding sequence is TGTGCCAGCAGCTACCCCCCGGGGGAGCAGTACTTC.

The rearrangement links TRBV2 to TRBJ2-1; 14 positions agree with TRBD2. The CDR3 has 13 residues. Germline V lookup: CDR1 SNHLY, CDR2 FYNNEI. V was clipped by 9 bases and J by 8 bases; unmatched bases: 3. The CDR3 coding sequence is TGTGCCAGGGGGACTAGCGGGGGTTATGAGCAGTTCTTC. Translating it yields CARGTSGGYEQFF.

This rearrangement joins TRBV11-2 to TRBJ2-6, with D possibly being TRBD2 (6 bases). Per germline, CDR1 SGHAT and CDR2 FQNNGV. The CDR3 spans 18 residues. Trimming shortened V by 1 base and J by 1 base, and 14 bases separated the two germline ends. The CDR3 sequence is CASSLVAGRWSGANVLTF. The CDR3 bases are TGTGCCAGCAGCTTAGTGGCGGGGCGGTGGTCTGGGGCCAACGTCCTGACTTTC.

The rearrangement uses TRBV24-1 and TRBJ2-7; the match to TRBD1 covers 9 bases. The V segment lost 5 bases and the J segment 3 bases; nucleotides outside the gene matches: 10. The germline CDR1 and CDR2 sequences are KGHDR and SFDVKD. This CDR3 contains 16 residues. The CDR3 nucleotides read TGTGCCACCAGTGCAAGGGTGAGACAGGGGGACTACGAGCAGTACTTC. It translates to CATSARVRQGDYEQYF.

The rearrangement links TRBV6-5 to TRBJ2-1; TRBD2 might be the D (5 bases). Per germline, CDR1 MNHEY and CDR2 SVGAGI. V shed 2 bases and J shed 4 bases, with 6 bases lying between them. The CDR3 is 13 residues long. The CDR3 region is CASSYRGYNEQFF. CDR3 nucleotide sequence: TGTGCCAGCAGTTACCGGGGTTACAATGAGCAGTTCTTC.

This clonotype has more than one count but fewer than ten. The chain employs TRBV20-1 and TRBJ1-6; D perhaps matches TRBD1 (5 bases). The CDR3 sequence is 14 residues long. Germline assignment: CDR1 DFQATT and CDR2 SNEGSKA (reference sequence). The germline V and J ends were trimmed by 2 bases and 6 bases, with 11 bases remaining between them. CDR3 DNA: TGCAGTGCTAGAAGTCCAGGGAGTAATTCACCCCTCCACTTT. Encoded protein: CSARSPGSNSPLHF.

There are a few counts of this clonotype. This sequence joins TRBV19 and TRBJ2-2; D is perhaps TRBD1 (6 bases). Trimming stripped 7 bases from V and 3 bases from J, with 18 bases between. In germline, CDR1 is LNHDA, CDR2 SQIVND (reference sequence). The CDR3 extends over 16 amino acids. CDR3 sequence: CASTSDRSRDTGELFF. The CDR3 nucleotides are TGTGCCAGTACCTCTGACAGGTCAAGGGACACCGGGGAGCTGTTTTTT.

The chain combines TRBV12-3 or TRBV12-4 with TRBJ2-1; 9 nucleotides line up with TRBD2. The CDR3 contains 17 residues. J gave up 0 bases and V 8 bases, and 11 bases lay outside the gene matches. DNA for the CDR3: TGTGCCAGCTGCACTACCTGGACTAGCGACTCCTACAATGAGCAGTTCTTC. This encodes CASCTTWTSDSYNEQFF.

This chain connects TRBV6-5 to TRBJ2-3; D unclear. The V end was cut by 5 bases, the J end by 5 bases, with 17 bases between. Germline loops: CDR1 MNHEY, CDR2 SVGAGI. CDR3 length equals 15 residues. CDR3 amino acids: CASSGRAENKDTQYF. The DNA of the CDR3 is TGTGCCAGCAGTGGCCGGGCTGAAAATAAAGATACGCAGTATTTT.

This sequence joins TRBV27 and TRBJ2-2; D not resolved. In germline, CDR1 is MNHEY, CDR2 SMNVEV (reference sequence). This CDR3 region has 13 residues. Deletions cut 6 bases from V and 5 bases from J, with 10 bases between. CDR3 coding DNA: TGTGCCAGCAGCCCATTGGGTACCGGGGAGCTGTTTTTT. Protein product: CASSPLGTGELFF.

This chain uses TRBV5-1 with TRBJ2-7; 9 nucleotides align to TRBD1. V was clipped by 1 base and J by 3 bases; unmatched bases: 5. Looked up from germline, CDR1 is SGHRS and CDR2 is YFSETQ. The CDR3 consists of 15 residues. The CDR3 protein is CASSLSGTGFYEQYF. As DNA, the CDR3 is TGCGCCAGCAGCTTGTCCGGGACAGGGTTCTACGAGCAGTACTTC.

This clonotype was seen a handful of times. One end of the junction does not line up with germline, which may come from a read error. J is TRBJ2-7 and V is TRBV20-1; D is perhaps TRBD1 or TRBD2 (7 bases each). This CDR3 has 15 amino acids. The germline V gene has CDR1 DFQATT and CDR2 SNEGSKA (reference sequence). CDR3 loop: CSARKGEGASYEQHF. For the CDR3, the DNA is TGCAGTGCTAGAAAAGGGGAGGGGGCGTCCTACGAGCAGCATTTC.

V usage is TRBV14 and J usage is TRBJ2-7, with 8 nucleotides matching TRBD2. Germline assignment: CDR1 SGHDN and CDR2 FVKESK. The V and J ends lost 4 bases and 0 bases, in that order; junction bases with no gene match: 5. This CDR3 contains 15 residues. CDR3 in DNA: TGTGCCAGCAGCCTAATAGCGGGGTACTCCTACGAGCAGTACTTC. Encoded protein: CASSLIAGYSYEQYF.

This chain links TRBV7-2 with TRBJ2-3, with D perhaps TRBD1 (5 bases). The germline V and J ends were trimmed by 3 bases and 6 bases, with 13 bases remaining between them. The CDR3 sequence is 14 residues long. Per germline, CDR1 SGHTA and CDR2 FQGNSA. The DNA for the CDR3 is TGTGCCAGCAGCTTTCGAAGGACATCCGATACGCAGTATTTT. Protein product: CASSFRRTSDTQYF.

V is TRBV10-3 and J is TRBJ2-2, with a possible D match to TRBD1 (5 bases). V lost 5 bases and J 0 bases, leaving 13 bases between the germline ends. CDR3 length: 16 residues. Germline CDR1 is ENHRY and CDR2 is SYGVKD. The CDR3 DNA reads TGTGCCATCAGTACCAGGGCGGCTACGAACACCGGGGAGCTGTTTTTT. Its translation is CAISTRAATNTGELFF.

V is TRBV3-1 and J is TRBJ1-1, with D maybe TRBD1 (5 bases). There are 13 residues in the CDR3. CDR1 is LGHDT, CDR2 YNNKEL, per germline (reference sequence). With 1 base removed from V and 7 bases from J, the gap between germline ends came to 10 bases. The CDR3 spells CASSQAQGFEAFF. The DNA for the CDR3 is TGTGCCAGCAGCCAAGCGCAGGGCTTTGAAGCTTTCTTT.

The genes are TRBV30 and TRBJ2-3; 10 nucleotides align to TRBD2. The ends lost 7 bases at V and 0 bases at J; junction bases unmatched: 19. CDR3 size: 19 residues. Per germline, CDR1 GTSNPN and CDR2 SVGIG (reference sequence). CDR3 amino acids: CASKYASGRAFLSTDTQYF. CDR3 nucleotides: TGTGCCTCAAAATACGCAAGCGGGAGGGCCTTCTTGAGCACAGATACGCAGTATTTT.

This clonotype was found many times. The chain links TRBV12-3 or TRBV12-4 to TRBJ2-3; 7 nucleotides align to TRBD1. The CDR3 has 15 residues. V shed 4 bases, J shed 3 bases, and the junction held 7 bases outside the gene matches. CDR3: CASSWRTGGTDTQYF. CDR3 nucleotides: TGTGCCAGCAGTTGGAGGACAGGCGGGACAGATACGCAGTATTTT.

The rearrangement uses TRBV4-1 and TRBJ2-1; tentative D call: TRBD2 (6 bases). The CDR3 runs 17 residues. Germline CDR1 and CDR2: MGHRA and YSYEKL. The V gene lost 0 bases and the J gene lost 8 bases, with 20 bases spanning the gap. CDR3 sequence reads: CASSQDLVAGRIDEQFF. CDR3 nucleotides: TGCGCCAGCAGCCAAGATTTGGTAGCAGGGAGGATCGATGAGCAGTTCTTC.